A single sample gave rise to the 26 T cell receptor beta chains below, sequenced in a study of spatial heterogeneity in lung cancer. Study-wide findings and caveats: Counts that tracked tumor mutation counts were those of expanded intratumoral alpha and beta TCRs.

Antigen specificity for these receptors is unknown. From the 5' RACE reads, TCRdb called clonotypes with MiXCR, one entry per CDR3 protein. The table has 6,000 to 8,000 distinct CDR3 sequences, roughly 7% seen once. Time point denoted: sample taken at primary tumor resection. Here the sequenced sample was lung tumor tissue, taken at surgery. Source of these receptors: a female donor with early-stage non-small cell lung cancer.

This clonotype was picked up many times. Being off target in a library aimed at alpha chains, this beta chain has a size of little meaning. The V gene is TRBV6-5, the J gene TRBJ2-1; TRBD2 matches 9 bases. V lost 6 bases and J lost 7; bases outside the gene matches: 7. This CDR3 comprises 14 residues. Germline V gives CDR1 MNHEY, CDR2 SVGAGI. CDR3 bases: TGTGCCAGCAGGTCGAGCGGGAGGAGTAATGAGCAGTTCTTC. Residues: CASRSSGRSNEQFF.

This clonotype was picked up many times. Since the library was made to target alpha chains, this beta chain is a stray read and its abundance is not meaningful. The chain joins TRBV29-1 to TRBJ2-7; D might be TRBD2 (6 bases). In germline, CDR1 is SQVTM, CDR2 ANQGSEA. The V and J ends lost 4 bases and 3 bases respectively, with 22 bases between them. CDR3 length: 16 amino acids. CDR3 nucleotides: TGCAGCGTTGTAAAACTAAAGATCTGGGGACTCTACGAGCAGTACTTC. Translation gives CSVVKLKIWGLYEQYF.

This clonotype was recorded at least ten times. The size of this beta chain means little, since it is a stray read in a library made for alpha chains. CDR3 bases: TGTGCCAGCAGTGAAGTTGTGCGGCCAGGGGTAGATACGCAGTATTTT. Its protein is CASSEVVRPGVDTQYF. The rearrangement joins TRBV6-1 to TRBJ2-3, with a weak D call TRBD1 (6 bases). Trimming stripped 1 base from V and 5 bases from J, with 16 bases between. Germline V gives CDR1 MNHNS, CDR2 SASEGT. This CDR3 is 16 amino acids long.

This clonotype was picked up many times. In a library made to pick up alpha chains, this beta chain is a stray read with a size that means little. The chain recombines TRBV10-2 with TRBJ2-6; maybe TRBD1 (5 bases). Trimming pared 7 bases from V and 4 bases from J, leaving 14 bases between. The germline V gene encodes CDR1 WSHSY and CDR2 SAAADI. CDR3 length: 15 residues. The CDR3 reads CASTTGATGANVLTF. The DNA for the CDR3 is TGCGCCAGCACTACAGGAGCTACCGGGGCCAACGTCCTGACTTTC.

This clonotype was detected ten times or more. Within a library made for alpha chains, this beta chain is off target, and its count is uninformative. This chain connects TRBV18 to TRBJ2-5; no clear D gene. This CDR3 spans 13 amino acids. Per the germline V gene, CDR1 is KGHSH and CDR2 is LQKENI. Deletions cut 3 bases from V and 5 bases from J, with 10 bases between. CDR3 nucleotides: TGTGCCAGCTCACCGCGTCCCGGGGAGACCCAGTACTTC. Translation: CASSPRPGETQYF.

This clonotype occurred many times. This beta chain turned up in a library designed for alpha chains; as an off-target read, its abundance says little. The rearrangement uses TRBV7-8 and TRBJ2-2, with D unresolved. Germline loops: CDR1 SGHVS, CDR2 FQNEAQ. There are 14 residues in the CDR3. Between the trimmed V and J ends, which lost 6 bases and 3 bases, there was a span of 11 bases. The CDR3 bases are TGTGCCAGCAGAGTCGTTGTGGACACCGGGGAGCTGTTTTTT. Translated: CASRVVVDTGELFF.

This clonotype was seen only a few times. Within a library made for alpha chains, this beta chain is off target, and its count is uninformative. For the CDR3, the DNA is TGTGCCAGCAGCCCCCAGGCAGGACAGGGTTGGGACGAGCAGTACTTC. Amino acids: CASSPQAGQGWDEQYF. The chain is built from TRBV11-2 and TRBJ2-7, with 8 positions matching TRBD1. The germline gives CDR1 SGHAT, CDR2 FQNNGV. This CDR3 has 16 residues. V shed 5 bases, J shed 5 bases, and the junction held 14 bases outside the gene matches.

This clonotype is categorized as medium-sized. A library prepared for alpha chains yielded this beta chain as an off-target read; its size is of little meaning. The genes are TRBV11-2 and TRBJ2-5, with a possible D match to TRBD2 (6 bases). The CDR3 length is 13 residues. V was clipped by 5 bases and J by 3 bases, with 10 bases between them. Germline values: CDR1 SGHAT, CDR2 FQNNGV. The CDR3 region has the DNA TGTGCCAGCAGCCCCGGACTAAAAGAGACCCAGTACTTC. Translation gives CASSPGLKETQYF.

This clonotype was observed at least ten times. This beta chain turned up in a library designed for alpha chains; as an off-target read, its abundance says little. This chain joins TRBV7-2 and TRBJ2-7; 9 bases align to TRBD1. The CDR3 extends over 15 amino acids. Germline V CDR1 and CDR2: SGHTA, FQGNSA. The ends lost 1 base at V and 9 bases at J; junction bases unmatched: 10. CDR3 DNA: TGTGCCAGCAGCTTAGAGGGGGGACAGGGTGGAGTGCAGTACTTC. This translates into CASSLEGGQGGVQYF.

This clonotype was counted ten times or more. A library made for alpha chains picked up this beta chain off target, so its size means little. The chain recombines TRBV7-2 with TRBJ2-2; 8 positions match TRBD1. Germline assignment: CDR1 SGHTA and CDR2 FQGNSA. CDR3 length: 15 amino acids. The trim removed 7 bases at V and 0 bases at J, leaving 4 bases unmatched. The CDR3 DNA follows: TGTGCCAGCACCAACAGGGGGGCGAACACCGGGGAGCTGTTTTTT. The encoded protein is CASTNRGANTGELFF.

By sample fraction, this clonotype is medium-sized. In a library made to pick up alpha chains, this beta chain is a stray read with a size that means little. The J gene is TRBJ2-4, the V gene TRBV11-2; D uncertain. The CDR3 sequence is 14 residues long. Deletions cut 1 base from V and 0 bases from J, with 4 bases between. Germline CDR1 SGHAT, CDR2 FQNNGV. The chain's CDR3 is CASSLALAKNIQYF. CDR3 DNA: TGTGCCAGCAGCTTAGCCCTAGCCAAAAACATTCAGTACTTC. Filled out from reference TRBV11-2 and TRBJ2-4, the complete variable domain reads EAGVAQSPRYKIIEKRQSVAFWCNPISGHATLYWYQQILGQGPKLLIQFQNNGVVDDSQLPKDRFSAERLKGVDSTLKIQPAKLEDSAVYLCASSLALAKNIQYFGAGTRLSVL.

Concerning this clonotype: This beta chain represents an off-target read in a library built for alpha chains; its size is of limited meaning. CDR3 sequence (DNA): TGCAGTGCTAGCCAAGGGAAGGATGGCTACACCTTC. This encodes CSASQGKDGYTF. The chain employs TRBV20-1 and TRBJ1-2; D ambiguous. Trimming took 3 bases from V and 6 from J, leaving 11 bases between them. CDR3 size: 12 residues. Looked up from germline, CDR1 is DFQATT and CDR2 is SNEGSKA (reference sequence).

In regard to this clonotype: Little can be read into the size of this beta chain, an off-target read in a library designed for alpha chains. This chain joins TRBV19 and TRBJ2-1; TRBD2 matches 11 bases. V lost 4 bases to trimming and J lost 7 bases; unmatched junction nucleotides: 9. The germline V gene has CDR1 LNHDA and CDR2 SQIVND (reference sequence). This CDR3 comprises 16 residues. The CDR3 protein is CASSTPEASGRNEQFF. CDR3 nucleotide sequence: TGTGCCAGTAGTACCCCCGAGGCTAGCGGGAGGAATGAGCAGTTCTTC.

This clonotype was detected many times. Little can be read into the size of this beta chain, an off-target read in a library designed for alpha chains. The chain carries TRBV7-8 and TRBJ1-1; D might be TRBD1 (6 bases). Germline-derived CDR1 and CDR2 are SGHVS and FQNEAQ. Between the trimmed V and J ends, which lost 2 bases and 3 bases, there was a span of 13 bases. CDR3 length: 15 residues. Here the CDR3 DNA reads TGTGCCAGCAGCTTATTGTGGGGGGCAGACACTGAAGCTTTCTTT. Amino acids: CASSLLWGADTEAFF.

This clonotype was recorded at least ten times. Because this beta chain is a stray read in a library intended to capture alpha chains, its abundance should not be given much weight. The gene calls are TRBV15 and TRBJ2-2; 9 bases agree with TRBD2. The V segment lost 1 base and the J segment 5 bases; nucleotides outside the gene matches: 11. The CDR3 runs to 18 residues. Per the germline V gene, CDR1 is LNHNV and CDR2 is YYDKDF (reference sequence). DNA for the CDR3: TGTGCCACCAGCAGAGTTGGGCCGGCTAGCGGGATTACCGGGGAGCTGTTTTTT. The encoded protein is CATSRVGPASGITGELFF. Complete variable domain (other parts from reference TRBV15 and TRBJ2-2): DAMVIQNPRYQVTQFGKPVTLSCSQTLNHNVMYWYQQKSSQAPKLLFHYYDKDFNNEADTPDNFQSRRPNTSFCFLDIRSPGLGDTAMYLCATSRVGPASGITGELFFGEGSRLTVL.

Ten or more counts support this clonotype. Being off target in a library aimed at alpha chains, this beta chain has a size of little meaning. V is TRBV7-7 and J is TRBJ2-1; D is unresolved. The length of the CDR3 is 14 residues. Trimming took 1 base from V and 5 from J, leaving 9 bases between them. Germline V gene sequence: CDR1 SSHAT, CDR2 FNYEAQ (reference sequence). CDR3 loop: CASSLGTLNNEQFF. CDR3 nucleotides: TGTGCCAGCAGCTTAGGGACCCTAAACAATGAGCAGTTCTTC.

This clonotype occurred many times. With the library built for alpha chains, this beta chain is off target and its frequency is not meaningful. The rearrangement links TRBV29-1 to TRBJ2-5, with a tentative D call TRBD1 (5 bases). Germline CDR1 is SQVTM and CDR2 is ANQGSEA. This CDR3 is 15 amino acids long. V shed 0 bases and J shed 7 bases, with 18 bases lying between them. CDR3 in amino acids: CSVEDQGGPARTQYF. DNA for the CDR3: TGCAGCGTTGAAGATCAGGGCGGCCCGGCGAGGACCCAGTACTTC.

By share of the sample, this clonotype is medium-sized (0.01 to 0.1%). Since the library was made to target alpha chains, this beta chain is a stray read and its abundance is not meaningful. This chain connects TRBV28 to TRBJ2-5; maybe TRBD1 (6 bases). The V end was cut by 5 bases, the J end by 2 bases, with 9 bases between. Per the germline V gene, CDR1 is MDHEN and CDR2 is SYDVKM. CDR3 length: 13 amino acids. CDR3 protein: CASSTGQQETQYF. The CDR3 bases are TGTGCCAGCAGTACCGGACAGCAAGAGACCCAGTACTTC.

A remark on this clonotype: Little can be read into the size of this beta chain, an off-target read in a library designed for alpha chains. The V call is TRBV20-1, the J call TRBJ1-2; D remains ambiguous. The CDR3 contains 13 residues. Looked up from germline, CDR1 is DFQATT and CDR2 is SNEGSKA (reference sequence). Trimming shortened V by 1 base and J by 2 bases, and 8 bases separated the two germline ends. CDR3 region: CSARVEPNYGYTF. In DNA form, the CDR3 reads TGCAGTGCTAGAGTTGAGCCCAACTATGGCTACACCTTC.

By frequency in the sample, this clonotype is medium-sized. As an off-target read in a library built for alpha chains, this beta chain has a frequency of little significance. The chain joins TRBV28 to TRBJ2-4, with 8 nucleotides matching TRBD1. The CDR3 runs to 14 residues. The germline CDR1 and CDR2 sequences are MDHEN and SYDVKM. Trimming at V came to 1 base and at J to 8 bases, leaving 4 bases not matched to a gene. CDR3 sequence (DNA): TGTGCCAGCAGTTTATCCCTGACAGGGGACATTCAGTACTTC. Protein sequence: CASSLSLTGDIQYF.

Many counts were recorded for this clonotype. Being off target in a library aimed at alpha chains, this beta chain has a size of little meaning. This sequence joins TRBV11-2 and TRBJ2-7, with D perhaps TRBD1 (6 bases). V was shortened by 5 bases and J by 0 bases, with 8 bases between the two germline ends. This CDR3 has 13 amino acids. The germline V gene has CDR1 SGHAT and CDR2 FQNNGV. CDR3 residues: CASSRDNSYEQYF. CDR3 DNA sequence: TGTGCCAGCAGCCGGGACAACTCCTACGAGCAGTACTTC.

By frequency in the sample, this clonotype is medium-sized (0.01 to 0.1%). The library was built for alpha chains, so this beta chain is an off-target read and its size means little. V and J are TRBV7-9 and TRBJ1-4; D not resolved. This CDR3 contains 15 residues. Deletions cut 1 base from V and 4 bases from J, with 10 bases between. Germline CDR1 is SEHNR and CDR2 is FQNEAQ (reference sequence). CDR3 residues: CASSLDLGVNEKLFF. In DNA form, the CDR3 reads TGTGCCAGCAGCTTAGATCTCGGAGTTAATGAAAAACTGTTTTTT.

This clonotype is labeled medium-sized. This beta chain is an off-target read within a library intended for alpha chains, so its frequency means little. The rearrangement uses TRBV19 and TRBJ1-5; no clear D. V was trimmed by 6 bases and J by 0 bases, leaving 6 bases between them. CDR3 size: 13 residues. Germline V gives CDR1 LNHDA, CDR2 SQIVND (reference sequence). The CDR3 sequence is CASSRFSNQPQHF. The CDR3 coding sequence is TGTGCCAGTAGCCGGTTTAGCAATCAGCCCCAGCATTTT.

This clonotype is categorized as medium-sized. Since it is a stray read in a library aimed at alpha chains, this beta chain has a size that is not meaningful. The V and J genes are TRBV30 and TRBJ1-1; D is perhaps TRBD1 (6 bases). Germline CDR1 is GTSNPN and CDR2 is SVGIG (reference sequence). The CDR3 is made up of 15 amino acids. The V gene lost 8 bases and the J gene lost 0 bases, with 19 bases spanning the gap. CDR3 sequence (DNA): TGTGCCCAGAGAACCGGGGGGCTTTTGAACACTGAAGCTTTCTTT. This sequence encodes CAQRTGGLLNTEAFF.

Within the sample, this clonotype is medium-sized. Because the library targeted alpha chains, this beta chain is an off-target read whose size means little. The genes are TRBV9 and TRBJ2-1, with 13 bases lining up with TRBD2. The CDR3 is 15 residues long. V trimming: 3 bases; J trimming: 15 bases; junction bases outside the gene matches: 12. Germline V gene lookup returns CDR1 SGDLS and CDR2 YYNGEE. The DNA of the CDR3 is TGTGCCAGCAGCGCAGACACTAGCGGGAGGGCCCGATGGTTCTTC. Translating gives CASSADTSGRARWFF.

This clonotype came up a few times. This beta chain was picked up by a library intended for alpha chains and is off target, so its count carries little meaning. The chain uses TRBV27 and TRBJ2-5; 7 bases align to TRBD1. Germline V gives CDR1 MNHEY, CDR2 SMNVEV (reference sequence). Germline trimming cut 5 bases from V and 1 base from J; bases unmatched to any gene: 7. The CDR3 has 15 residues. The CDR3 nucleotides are TGTGCCAGCAGTCTCTTAGGGGGCTTCCAAGAGACCCAGTACTTC. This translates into CASSLLGGFQETQYF.